These 13 T cell receptor beta chains originate from one sample sequenced in a study of shared clonotypes between healthy human individuals. In the naive CD8 group, cells lacked CD45RO and were positively selected for CCR7, so terminally differentiated effector memory CD45RA+ cells were left out. Repertoires were generated with immunoSEQ multiplex PCR, while TCRdb's copy carries only in-frame clones and drops some. This repertoire shows roughly 1,800,000 clones, about 95% found once; its top ten account for 1.2%. Input material: naive CD8+ T cells sorted from blood. The receptors were gathered from a young man in good health.

The V gene is TRBV6-1, the J gene TRBJ1-2; D perhaps matches TRBD1 (5 bases). The CDR3 has 12 amino acids. Looked up from germline, CDR1 is MNHNS and CDR2 is SASEGT. V was clipped by 8 bases and J by 9 bases, with 16 bases between them. This CDR3 is CASGRGVVSYTF. In DNA form, the CDR3 reads TGTGCCAGCGGAAGAGGGGTGGTTAGCTACACCTTC.

The CDR3: CASSFSGQGNQPQHF. The DNA for the CDR3 is TGTGCCAGCAGTTTCTCGGGACAGGGCAATCAGCCCCAGCATTTT. V gene TRBV27 combines with J gene TRBJ1-5; 8 bases are shared with TRBD1. V lost 3 bases to trimming and J lost 2 bases; unmatched junction nucleotides: 3. CDR3 length equals 15 residues. Germline V gives CDR1 MNHEY, CDR2 SMNVEV (reference sequence).

The chain has TRBV13 and TRBJ1-2; no reliable D call. The CDR3 runs to 16 residues. From germline, CDR1 is PRHDT and CDR2 FYEKMQ (reference sequence). V was trimmed by 5 bases and J by 2 bases, leaving 18 bases between them. In DNA, the CDR3 is TGTGCCAGCAGCCTTCGGGCTGCAGATGGGAACTATGGCTACACCTTC. Translation gives CASSLRAADGNYGYTF.

CDR3 in amino acids: CASSLVTDEKLFF. The CDR3 coding sequence is TGTGCCAGCAGCTTAGTTACCGATGAAAAACTGTTTTTT. This sequence joins TRBV7-9 and TRBJ1-4; D is undetermined. The V and J ends lost 1 base and 6 bases respectively, with 6 bases between them. The CDR3 is 13 amino acids. Germline V gene data show CDR1 as SEHNR and CDR2 as FQNEAQ (reference sequence). Complete variable domain (other parts from reference TRBV7-9 and TRBJ1-4): DTGVSQNPRHKITKRGQNVTFRCDPISEHNRLYWYRQTLGQGPEFLTYFQNEAQLEKSRLLSDRFSAERPKGSFSTLEIQRTEQGDSAMYLCASSLVTDEKLFFGSGTQLSVL.

The J gene is TRBJ1-1, the V gene TRBV28; D is undetermined. This CDR3 contains 14 residues. CDR1 MDHEN and CDR2 SYDVKM come from the germline V gene. Trimming left V 4 bases short and J 4 bases short, with 13 bases between. Here the CDR3 reads CASSWGELGTEAFF. The CDR3 nucleotides read TGTGCCAGCAGTTGGGGAGAACTTGGCACTGAAGCTTTCTTT. Supplemented by reference TRBV28 and TRBJ1-1, the full variable domain reads DVKVTQSSRYLVKRTGEKVFLECVQDMDHENMFWYRQDPGLGLRLIYFSYDVKMKEKGDIPEGYSVSREKKERFSLILESASTNQTSMYLCASSWGELGTEAFFGQGTRLTVV.

A remark on this clone: Other DNA sequences from this sample encode an identical CDR3 as well. V gene TRBV11-2 combines with J gene TRBJ2-1; D not certain. The germline gives CDR1 SGHAT, CDR2 FQNNGV. Between the trimmed V and J ends, which lost 1 base and 0 bases, there was a span of 7 bases. The CDR3 contains 15 residues. CDR3 sequence reads: CASSLGSSSYNEQFF. The CDR3 DNA sequence: TGTGCCAGCAGCTTAGGTTCCAGCTCCTACAATGAGCAGTTCTTC. Full variable domain (outside the CDR3, taken from reference TRBV11-2 and TRBJ2-1): EAGVAQSPRYKIIEKRQSVAFWCNPISGHATLYWYQQILGQGPKLLIQFQNNGVVDDSQLPKDRFSAERLKGVDSTLKIQPAKLEDSAVYLCASSLGSSSYNEQFFGPGTRLTVL.

The V and J genes are TRBV9 and TRBJ2-7; a weak D match, TRBD2 (6 bases). This CDR3 contains 15 residues. CDR1 is SGDLS, CDR2 YYNGEE, per germline. V lost 3 bases, J lost 2 bases, and 15 bases lay in between. The CDR3 nucleotides read TGTGCCAGCAGCGGGGGACTCGACAGAACCTACGAGCAGTACTTC. Residues: CASSGGLDRTYEQYF.

This chain links TRBV27 with TRBJ2-7, with D tentatively TRBD1 (5 bases). V lost 5 bases, J lost 2 bases, and 13 bases lay in between. CDR1 is MNHEY, CDR2 SMNVEV, per germline (reference sequence). This CDR3 is 14 amino acids long. As DNA, the CDR3 is TGTGCCAGCAGTGAAAACGGACAAGCCTACGAGCAGTACTTC. Translation gives CASSENGQAYEQYF.

The gene calls are TRBV10-2 and TRBJ2-2; weak D call: TRBD2 (5 bases). The V end was cut by 3 bases, the J end by 6 bases, with 11 bases between. CDR1 and CDR2 (germline): WSHSY, SAAADI. The CDR3 sequence is 14 residues long. The CDR3 DNA is TGCGCCAGCAGTGAAGGGAGTAGTCCCGGGGAGCTGTTTTTT. Translating it yields CASSEGSSPGELFF.

The chain uses TRBV13 and TRBJ2-1; 11 bases agree with TRBD1. There are 15 residues in the CDR3. The V segment lost 2 bases and the J segment 8 bases; nucleotides outside the gene matches: 5. Germline V CDR1 and CDR2: PRHDT, FYEKMQ (reference sequence). The CDR3, as DNA: TGTGCCAGCAGCTTATCGGGACAGGGGGACCATGAGCAGTTCTTC. Its translation: CASSLSGQGDHEQFF.

This rearrangement joins TRBV11-3 to TRBJ1-3; D is unresolved. CDR1 is SGHNT, CDR2 YENEEA, per germline. Trimming took 3 bases from V and 0 from J, leaving 12 bases between them. CDR3 length equals 16 residues. CDR3 DNA: TGTGCCAGCAGCTTGGGCCTCCAAGACTCTGGAAACACCATATATTTT. Translation: CASSLGLQDSGNTIYF.

This clone appeared a few times. The rearrangement links TRBV7-9 to TRBJ1-5; D unresolved. The CDR3 covers 15 residues. Trimming shortened V by 5 bases and J by 0 bases, and 11 bases separated the two germline ends. The germline V gene encodes CDR1 SEHNR and CDR2 FQNEAQ (reference sequence). This CDR3 reads CASSPGQSSNQPQHF. As DNA, the CDR3 is TGTGCCAGCAGCCCCGGCCAGAGTAGCAATCAGCCCCAGCATTTT. The variable domain in full, completed from reference TRBV7-9 and TRBJ1-5, reads DTGVSQNPRHKITKRGQNVTFRCDPISEHNRLYWYRQTLGQGPEFLTYFQNEAQLEKSRLLSDRFSAERPKGSFSTLEIQRTEQGDSAMYLCASSPGQSSNQPQHFGDGTRLSIL.

The chain employs TRBV6-1 and TRBJ2-7; 10 bases agree with TRBD1. Germline CDR1 and CDR2: MNHNS and SASEGT. The CDR3 spans 14 residues. J lost 3 bases, V lost 6 bases, and 5 bases had no gene match. CDR3 amino acids: CASSHRDRGYEQYF. The CDR3, as DNA: TGTGCCAGCAGCCACCGGGACAGGGGCTACGAGCAGTACTTC.